One and the same sample provided the 26 T cell receptor beta chains below, sequenced in a study of cytomegalovirus exposure and HLA in healthy donors. The PCR employed 60 Vbeta primers together with 13 Jbeta primers. Sequenced by immunoSEQ multiplex PCR; TCRdb stores in-frame clones only, minus some. The table shows 210,000 or so clones, with about 75% occurring only once. The sample comprised PBMCs. The receptors stem from a man in his late teens or twenties in good health and CMV-seronegative.

J is TRBJ2-1 and V is TRBV28, with D possibly matching TRBD2 (6 bases). Trimming removed 7 bases at V and 0 bases at J, with 13 bases between. CDR3 size: 15 residues. The germline V gene has CDR1 MDHEN and CDR2 SYDVKM. This CDR3 reads CASTADGSSYNEQFF. CDR3 nucleotides: TGTGCCAGCACCGCAGACGGGAGCTCCTACAATGAGCAGTTCTTC.

The chain links TRBV29-1 to TRBJ2-7; tentative D call: TRBD2 (6 bases). In germline, CDR1 is SQVTM, CDR2 ANQGSEA. V lost 1 base, J lost 3 bases, and 13 bases lay in between. This CDR3 spans 14 amino acids. CDR3 protein: CSVEVRSGDYEQYF. Written as DNA, the CDR3 is TGCAGCGTTGAAGTTAGATCGGGGGACTACGAGCAGTACTTC.

CDR3 bases: TGTGCCTGGAGTCGGTCTTCCCGGGGCGCGGGGTATGGCTACACCTTC. It specifies CAWSRSSRGAGYGYTF. The V gene is TRBV30, the J gene TRBJ1-2; possible D gene TRBD1, 5 bases. CDR1 and CDR2 (germline): GTSNPN, SVGIG (reference sequence). The V gene lost 2 bases and the J gene lost 5 bases, with 21 bases spanning the gap. The length of the CDR3 is 16 residues. Based on the CDR3 plus reference TRBV30 and TRBJ1-2, the full variable domain is SQTIHQWPATLVQPVGSPLSLECTVEGTSNPNLYWYRQAAGRGLQLLFYSVGIGQISSEVPQNLSASRPQDRQFILSSKKLLLSDSGFYLCAWSRSSRGAGYGYTFGSGTRLTVV.

This chain uses TRBV5-4 with TRBJ2-2, with 7 bases lining up with TRBD2. CDR1 and CDR2 (germline): SGHNT, YYREEE (reference sequence). Trimming took 7 bases from V and 1 from J; bases not matched to a gene: 1. The length of the CDR3 is 13 residues. The CDR3 protein is CASGGGNTGELFF. For the CDR3, the DNA is TGTGCCAGCGGGGGGGGGAACACCGGGGAGCTGTTTTTT.

The chain recombines TRBV5-8 with TRBJ2-7; 7 bases map to TRBD1. Germline trimming cut 5 bases from V and 4 bases from J; bases unmatched to any gene: 3. CDR1 and CDR2 from the germline V gene are SGHTS and YDEGEE. The CDR3 length is 12 residues. In DNA form, the CDR3 reads TGTGCCAGCAGTCCGGACAGGTACGAGCAGTACTTC. This translates into CASSPDRYEQYF.

This sequence joins TRBV27 and TRBJ2-5; 10 bases are a match to TRBD2. Germline V lookup: CDR1 MNHEY, CDR2 SMNVEV (reference sequence). The CDR3 is 16 amino acids. Trimming removed 3 bases from V and 4 bases from J; junction bases left unmatched: 8. CDR3 residues: CASSFGLAGVGETQYF. The CDR3 DNA reads as TGTGCCAGCAGTTTTGGTCTAGCGGGAGTTGGAGAGACCCAGTACTTC.

This chain links TRBV6-5 with TRBJ2-5; D is ambiguous. V was trimmed by 4 bases and J by 0 bases, leaving 15 bases between them. The germline CDR1 and CDR2 sequences are MNHEY and SVGAGI. This CDR3 is built from 16 residues. The CDR3 loop reads CASSSARSVYQETQYF. CDR3 bases: TGTGCCAGCAGTTCCGCGAGGTCTGTCTACCAAGAGACCCAGTACTTC.

Concerning this clone itself: The sample carries other DNA sequences with the same CDR3. CDR3 sequence (DNA): TGTGCCAGCAGCATGGGACTAGCGGGCCATGAGCAGTTCTTC. This translates into CASSMGLAGHEQFF. The rearrangement joins TRBV27 to TRBJ2-1; 12 positions match TRBD2. Germline V gene data show CDR1 as MNHEY and CDR2 as SMNVEV (reference sequence). This CDR3 contains 14 residues. V was pared by 6 bases and J by 8 bases, with 5 bases of the junction left unmatched.

The V and J genes are TRBV2 and TRBJ2-5; D is possibly TRBD2 (6 bases). The V end lost 8 bases, the J end lost 5 bases, and 21 bases lay between the germline ends. This CDR3 is built from 15 residues. Per germline, CDR1 SNHLY and CDR2 FYNNEI. The CDR3 region has the DNA TGTGCCAGCGTGGGGGGAAACCCTCGGGGGGAGACCCAGTACTTC. Protein sequence: CASVGGNPRGETQYF.

The gene calls are TRBV5-1 and TRBJ2-3; D call uncertain. The CDR3 extends over 12 amino acids. The V end lost 3 bases, the J end lost 6 bases, and 8 bases lay between the germline ends. CDR1 and CDR2 (germline): SGHRS, YFSETQ. CDR3 coding DNA: TGCGCCAGCAGCTCAAACGGGGATACGCAGTATTTT. Its translation is CASSSNGDTQYF.

J is TRBJ2-1 and V is TRBV20-1; maybe TRBD2 (6 bases). In germline, CDR1 is DFQATT, CDR2 SNEGSKA (reference sequence). Trimming shortened V by 6 bases and J by 10 bases, and 10 bases separated the two germline ends. This CDR3 has 10 amino acids. The CDR3 nucleotides are TGCAGTGCCGTCAGCGGGGAGCAGTTCTTC. This sequence encodes CSAVSGEQFF.

This clone has just a few counts. The DNA of the CDR3 is TGCGCCAGCAGCCTCTTGGGGGGCACTGAAGCTTTCTTT. It is translated as CASSLLGGTEAFF. This rearrangement joins TRBV4-3 to TRBJ1-1; a possible D gene is TRBD1 (5 bases). The V gene lost 4 bases and the J gene lost 4 bases, with 10 bases spanning the gap. Germline values: CDR1 LGHNA, CDR2 YSLEER. The CDR3 spans 13 residues.

The V call is TRBV4-3, the J call TRBJ2-1, with TRBD2 identical over 7 bases. Germline V lookup: CDR1 LGHNA, CDR2 YSLEER. This CDR3 contains 14 residues. J was trimmed by 8 bases and V by 0 bases; bases with no gene match: 4. The CDR3: CASSQDWGRDEQFF. The CDR3 nucleotides are TGCGCCAGCAGCCAAGATTGGGGGAGGGATGAGCAGTTCTTC.

The rearrangement joins TRBV29-1 to TRBJ1-2; the D is unclear. The CDR3 runs to 11 residues. Between the trimmed V and J ends, which lost 7 bases and 0 bases, there was a span of 6 bases. Looked up from germline, CDR1 is SQVTM and CDR2 is ANQGSEA. The CDR3 DNA reads as TGCAGCGGAGCTGCTAACTATGGCTACACCTTC. Its protein product is CSGAANYGYTF.

J is TRBJ1-2 and V is TRBV18; the D gene is possibly TRBD1 (5 bases). The CDR3 length is 12 residues. V dropped 1 base and J dropped 7 bases, with 7 bases sitting between them. Germline values: CDR1 KGHSH, CDR2 LQKENI. In DNA, the CDR3 is TGTGCCAGCTCACCACGGAGGGGTGGCTACACCTTC. Its protein is CASSPRRGGYTF.

The V call is TRBV5-1, the J call TRBJ2-7; D unclear. The germline gives CDR1 SGHRS, CDR2 YFSETQ. The CDR3 extends over 14 amino acids. With 8 bases removed from V and 3 bases from J, the gap between germline ends came to 18 bases. In nucleotides, the CDR3 is TGCGCCAGTCGGAGTGGGTATCTAGACTACGAGCAGTACTTC. Translation: CASRSGYLDYEQYF.

The CDR3 reads CASSLGIAGGELFF. The CDR3 nucleotides read TGTGCCAGCAGCTTAGGCATAGCCGGCGGGGAGCTGTTTTTT. This sequence joins TRBV7-2 and TRBJ2-2; the D is unclear. The CDR3 consists of 14 residues. Germline CDR1 reads SGHTA; CDR2 reads FQGNSA. Trimming took 1 base from V and 7 from J, leaving 10 bases between them.

For the CDR3, the DNA is TGTGCCAGCAGCTCCCAATCCCACGAGCAGTACTTC. Translated, it gives CASSSQSHEQYF. The chain combines TRBV7-6 with TRBJ2-7, with D uncertain. The CDR3 has 12 residues. V lost 4 bases, J lost 5 bases, and 9 bases lay in between. CDR1 is SGHVS, CDR2 FNYEAQ, per germline.

CDR3 nucleotides: TGTGCCAGTAGTCGGACTGCGGAGGGGGCCAATGAGCAGTTCTTC. Translation: CASSRTAEGANEQFF. The chain joins TRBV19 to TRBJ2-1; D is perhaps TRBD1 (7 bases). Germline lookup yields CDR1 LNHDA and CDR2 SQIVND (reference sequence). Trimming cost V 5 bases and J 6 bases, with 17 bases left between them. The CDR3 runs 15 residues.

This clone has only a few counts. The chain is built from TRBV7-8 and TRBJ2-7, with D perhaps matching TRBD1 (6 bases). Deletions cut 5 bases from V and 2 bases from J, with 25 bases between. From germline, CDR1 is SGHVS and CDR2 FQNEAQ. The CDR3 totals 18 residues. The CDR3 spells CASSDPTGLLSLPYEQYF. The CDR3 DNA follows: TGTGCCAGCAGCGACCCCACAGGGCTTCTCTCCCTACCCTACGAGCAGTACTTC.

J is TRBJ1-2 and V is TRBV7-9; a weak D match, TRBD1 (6 bases). Germline V gives CDR1 SEHNR, CDR2 FQNEAQ (reference sequence). This CDR3 comprises 14 residues. V was cut by 5 bases and J by 5 bases, with 15 bases left in between. The CDR3 sequence is CASSPLDSSYGYTF. The CDR3 region has the DNA TGTGCCAGCAGCCCGCTGGACAGCTCATATGGCTACACCTTC.

The chain is built from TRBV30 and TRBJ2-1, with 10 bases that match TRBD2. Germline CDR1 is GTSNPN and CDR2 is SVGIG (reference sequence). J gave up 10 bases and V 1 base, and 7 bases lay outside the gene matches. The CDR3 loop spans 14 amino acids. CDR3 in DNA: TGTGCCTGGAGTGCTAGCGGGAGCGGGTACGAGCAGTTCTTC. Translated, it gives CAWSASGSGYEQFF.

The sample holds a few counts of this clone. This sequence joins TRBV7-8 and TRBJ2-1, with D maybe TRBD1 (5 bases). The CDR3 extends over 17 amino acids. The V end lost 5 bases, the J end lost 7 bases, and 24 bases lay between the germline ends. From germline, CDR1 is SGHVS and CDR2 FQNEAQ. Here the CDR3 reads CASSLTGEGAWGNEQFF. Written as DNA, the CDR3 is TGTGCCAGCAGCCTCACCGGTGAAGGGGCCTGGGGAAATGAGCAGTTCTTC.

The chain recombines TRBV6-5 with TRBJ2-1; tentative D call: TRBD1 (6 bases). The CDR3 length is 14 residues. V lost 0 bases, J lost 6 bases, and 9 bases lay in between. CDR1 and CDR2 (germline): MNHEY, SVGAGI. This CDR3 is CASSYSRGGNEQFF. CDR3 DNA: TGTGCCAGCAGTTACTCGAGAGGGGGCAATGAGCAGTTCTTC.

The CDR3 DNA is TGCGCCAGCAGTCTGAGACAGGGTGGTCCCGGGGAGCTGTTTTTT. It yields the protein CASSLRQGGPGELFF. The gene calls are TRBV5-1 and TRBJ2-2; TRBD1 matches at 7 bases. V trimming: 5 bases; J trimming: 6 bases; junction bases outside the gene matches: 10. Germline assignment: CDR1 SGHRS and CDR2 YFSETQ. The CDR3 runs 15 residues.

This chain uses TRBV28 with TRBJ2-5, with 10 positions matching TRBD2. There are 18 residues in the CDR3. Trimming at V came to 6 bases and at J to 5 bases, leaving 18 bases not matched to a gene. Per germline, CDR1 MDHEN and CDR2 SYDVKM. CDR3 sequence: CASSLLGARLAGGETQYF. The CDR3 coding sequence is TGTGCCAGCAGCCTCCTCGGAGCAAGACTAGCGGGCGGGGAGACCCAGTACTTC.